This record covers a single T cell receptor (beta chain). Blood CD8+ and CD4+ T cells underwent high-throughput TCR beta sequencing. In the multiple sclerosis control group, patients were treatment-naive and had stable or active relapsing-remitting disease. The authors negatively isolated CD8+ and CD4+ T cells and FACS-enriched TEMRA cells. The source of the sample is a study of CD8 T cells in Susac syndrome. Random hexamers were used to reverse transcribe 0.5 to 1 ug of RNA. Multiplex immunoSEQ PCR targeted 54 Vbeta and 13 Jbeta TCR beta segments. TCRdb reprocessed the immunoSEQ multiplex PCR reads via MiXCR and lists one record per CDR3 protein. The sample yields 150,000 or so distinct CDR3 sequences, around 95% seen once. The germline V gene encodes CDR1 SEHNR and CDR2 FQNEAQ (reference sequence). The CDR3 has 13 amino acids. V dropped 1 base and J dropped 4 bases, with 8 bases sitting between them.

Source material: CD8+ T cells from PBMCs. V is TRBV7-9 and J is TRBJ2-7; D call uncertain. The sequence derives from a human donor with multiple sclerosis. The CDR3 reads CASSLGALYEQYV. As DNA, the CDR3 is TGTGCCAGCAGCTTAGGAGCCCTGTACGAGCAGTACGTC.